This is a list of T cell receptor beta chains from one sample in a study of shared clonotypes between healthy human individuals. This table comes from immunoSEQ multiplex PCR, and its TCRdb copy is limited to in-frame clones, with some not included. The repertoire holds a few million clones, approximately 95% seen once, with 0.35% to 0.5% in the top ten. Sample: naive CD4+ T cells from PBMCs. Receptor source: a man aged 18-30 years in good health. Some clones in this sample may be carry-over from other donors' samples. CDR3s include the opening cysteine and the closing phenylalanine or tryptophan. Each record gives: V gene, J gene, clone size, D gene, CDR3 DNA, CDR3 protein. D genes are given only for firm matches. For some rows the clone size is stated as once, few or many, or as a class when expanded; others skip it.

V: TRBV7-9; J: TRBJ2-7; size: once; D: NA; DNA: TGTGCCAGCAGCCCCCTACGGGGGGCCGAGCAGTACTTC; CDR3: CASSPLRGAEQYF
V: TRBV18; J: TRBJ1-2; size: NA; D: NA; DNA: TGTGCCAGCTCTTCCGGCAATGGACATGTTGGCTACACCTTC; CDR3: CASSSGNGHVGYTF
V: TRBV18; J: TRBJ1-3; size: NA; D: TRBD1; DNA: TGTGCCAGCTCAGGACAGGCCTCTGGAAACACCATATATTTT; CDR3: CASSGQASGNTIYF
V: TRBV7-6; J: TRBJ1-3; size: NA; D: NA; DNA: TGTGCCAGCAGCCCAACCCTCCCGGGAAACACCATATATTTT; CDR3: CASSPTLPGNTIYF
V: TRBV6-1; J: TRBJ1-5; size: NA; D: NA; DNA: TGTGCCAGCAGTGAAATTAAGGGGCACGGCAATCAGCCCCAGCATTTT; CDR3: CASSEIKGHGNQPQHF
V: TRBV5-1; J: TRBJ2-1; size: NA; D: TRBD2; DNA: TGCGCCAGCAGCCGGGACTATCCACAAGTCAATGAGCAGTTCTTC; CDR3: CASSRDYPQVNEQFF
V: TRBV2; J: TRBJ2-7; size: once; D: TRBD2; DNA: TGTGCCAGCAGTGAATATCTTGGGAGGGCCGAGCAGTACTTC; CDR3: CASSEYLGRAEQYF
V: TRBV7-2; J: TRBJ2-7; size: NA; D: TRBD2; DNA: TGTGCCAGCAGCCTTCGAACTAGCGGGATTGGCGAGCAGTACTTC; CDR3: CASSLRTSGIGEQYF
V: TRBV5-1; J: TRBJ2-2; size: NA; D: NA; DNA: TGCGCCAGCGCGCCGGGCCGAGGGGCCGGGGAGCTGTTTTTT; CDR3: CASAPGRGAGELFF
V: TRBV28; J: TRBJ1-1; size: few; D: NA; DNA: TGTGCCAGCAGTGGACCCCGAAATCGGGACACTGAAGCTTTCTTT; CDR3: CASSGPRNRDTEAFF
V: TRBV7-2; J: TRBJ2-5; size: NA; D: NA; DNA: TGTGCCAGCAACTCGCATACGATACAAGAGACCCAGTACTTC; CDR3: CASNSHTIQETQYF
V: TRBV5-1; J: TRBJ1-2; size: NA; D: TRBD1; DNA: TGCGCCAGCAGCTTAAACCCGGGACAGGGGCCACCTTATGGCTACACCTTC; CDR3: CASSLNPGQGPPYGYTF
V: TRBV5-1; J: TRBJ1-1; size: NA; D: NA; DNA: TGCGCCAGCAGCTTGCTCGGGGGGACTAACACTGAAGCTTTCTTT; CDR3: CASSLLGGTNTEAFF
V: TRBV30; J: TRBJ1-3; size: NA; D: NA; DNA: TGTGCCTGGCGCTTCCTTCGGGACAAAACCGATAACACCATATATTTT; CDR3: CAWRFLRDKTDNTIYF
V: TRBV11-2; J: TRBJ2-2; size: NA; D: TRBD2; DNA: TGTGCCAGCAGCTTAGTCCTAGCGGGAGGACACACCGGGGAGCTGTTTTTT; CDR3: CASSLVLAGGHTGELFF
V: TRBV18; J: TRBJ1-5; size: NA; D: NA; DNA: TGTGCCAGCTCACCTGGAAGCAATCAGCCCCAGCATTTT; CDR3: CASSPGSNQPQHF
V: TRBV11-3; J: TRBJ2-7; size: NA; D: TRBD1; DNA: TGTGCCAGCAGCTCGGGACAGGCCGCCCAGCAGTACTTC; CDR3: CASSSGQAAQQYF
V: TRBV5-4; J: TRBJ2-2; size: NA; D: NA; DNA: TGTGCCAGCAGCTTCGGCGGGATCACACAAATTTACACCGGGGAGCTGTTTTTT; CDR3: CASSFGGITQIYTGELFF
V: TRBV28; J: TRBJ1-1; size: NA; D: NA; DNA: TGTGCCAGCAGATCAAAACGCCGGGACAACTCATTCACTGAAGCTTTCTTT; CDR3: CASRSKRRDNSFTEAFF
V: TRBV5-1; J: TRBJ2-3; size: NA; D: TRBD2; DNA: TGCGCCAGCAGCTTGGGCAGTAGCGGGAGCACAGATACGCAGTATTTT; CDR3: CASSLGSSGSTDTQYF
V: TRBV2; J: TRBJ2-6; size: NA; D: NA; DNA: TGTGCCAGCAGTACCCGGGAGATACCTGGGGCCAACGTCCTGACTTTC; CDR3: CASSTREIPGANVLTF
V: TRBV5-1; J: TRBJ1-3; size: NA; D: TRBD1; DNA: TGCGCCAGCAGCTTGGCCGGACAGGTTGGAAACACCATATATTTT; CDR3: CASSLAGQVGNTIYF
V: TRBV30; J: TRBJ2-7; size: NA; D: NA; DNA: TGTGCCTGGACAACAGGGACTCTTTTCGAGCAGTACTTC; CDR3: CAWTTGTLFEQYF
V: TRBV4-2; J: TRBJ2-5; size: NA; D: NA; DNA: TGTGCCAGCAGCCAAGAGATCGCCCGATACCAAGAGACCCAGTACTTC; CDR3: CASSQEIARYQETQYF
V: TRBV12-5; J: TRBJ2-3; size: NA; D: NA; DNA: TGTGCTAGTGGTTCCGGGGGCAGCACAGATACGCAGTATTTT; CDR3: CASGSGGSTDTQYF
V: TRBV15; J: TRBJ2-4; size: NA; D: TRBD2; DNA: TGTGCCACCAGCACGAGGACTAGCGGGAAGATTCAGTACTTC; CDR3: CATSTRTSGKIQYF
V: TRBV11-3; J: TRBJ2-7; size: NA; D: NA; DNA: TGTGCCAGCAGCTTACCAGGCAGGACCTACGAGCAGTACTTC; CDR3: CASSLPGRTYEQYF
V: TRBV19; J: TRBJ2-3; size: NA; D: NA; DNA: TGTGCCAGTAGTCGCGACTATCATACGCAGTATTTT; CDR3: CASSRDYHTQYF
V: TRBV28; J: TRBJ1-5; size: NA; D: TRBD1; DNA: TGTGCCAGCAGTTCCCGGGACAGGGGGCGGCAGCCCCAGCATTTT; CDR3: CASSSRDRGRQPQHF
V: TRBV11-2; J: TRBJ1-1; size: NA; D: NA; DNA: TGTGCCAGCAGCCTCGGCCCCGGCACTGAAGCTTTCTTT; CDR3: CASSLGPGTEAFF
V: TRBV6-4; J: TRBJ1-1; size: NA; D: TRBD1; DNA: TGTGCCAGCAGCGGACAGGGTGGTAGGGCTTTCTTT; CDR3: CASSGQGGRAFF
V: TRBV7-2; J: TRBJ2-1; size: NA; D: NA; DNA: TGTGCCAGCAGCCCCCATGCGGGATCGGACAGGGAGCAGTTCTTC; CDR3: CASSPHAGSDREQFF
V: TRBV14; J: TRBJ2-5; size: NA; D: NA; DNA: TGTGCCAGCAGCCTATACAGGGGACTAGGAGAGACCCAGTACTTC; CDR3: CASSLYRGLGETQYF
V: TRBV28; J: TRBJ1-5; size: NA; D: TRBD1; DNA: TGTGCCAGCACCTTCTTTTACAGGGGGGAAATCAGGAGCAATCAGCCCCAGCATTTT; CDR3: CASTFFYRGEIRSNQPQHF
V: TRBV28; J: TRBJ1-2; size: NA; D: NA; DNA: TGTGCCAGCAGCCCTTATAGCTCGAGGACAGAGCGTTATGGCTACACCTTC; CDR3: CASSPYSSRTERYGYTF
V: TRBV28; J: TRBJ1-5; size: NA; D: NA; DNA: TGTGCCACCGACGGGGGGGGCAGGGTGGGCAAACCCCAGCATTTT; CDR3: CATDGGGRVGKPQHF
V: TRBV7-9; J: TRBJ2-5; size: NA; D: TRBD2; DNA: TGTGCCAGCAGCCCGGGGACTACACAAGAGACCCAGTACTTC; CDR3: CASSPGTTQETQYF
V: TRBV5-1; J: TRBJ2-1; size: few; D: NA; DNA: TGCGCCAGCAGCTTGGCCAATGAGCAGTTCTTC; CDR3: CASSLANEQFF
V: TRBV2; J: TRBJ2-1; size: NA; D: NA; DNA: TGTGCCAGCACGCGGGTCGGACCCAGCTCCTACAATGAGCAGTTCTTC; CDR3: CASTRVGPSSYNEQFF
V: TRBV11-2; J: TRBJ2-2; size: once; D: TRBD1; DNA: TGTGCCAGCAGCCCGAACAGGGGCCTGAACACCGGGGAGCTGTTTTTT; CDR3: CASSPNRGLNTGELFF
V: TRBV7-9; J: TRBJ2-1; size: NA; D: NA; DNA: TGTGCCAGCAGCCCGACCGCAATGCCCGGGCAGTTCTTC; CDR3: CASSPTAMPGQFF
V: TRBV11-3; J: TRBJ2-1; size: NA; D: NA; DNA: TGTGCCAGCAGCTTAGGTTTTCGGATCCTTGGGTCGGATGAGCAGTTCTTC; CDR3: CASSLGFRILGSDEQFF
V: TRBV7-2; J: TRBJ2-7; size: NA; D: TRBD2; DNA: TGTGCCAGCAGCTTATCTAGCGGGAGGTCGACCTACGAGCAGTACTTC; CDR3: CASSLSSGRSTYEQYF
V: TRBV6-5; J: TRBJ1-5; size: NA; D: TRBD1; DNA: TGTGCCAGCAGTAGGACAGGGGCCCGCAATCAGCCCCAGCATTTT; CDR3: CASSRTGARNQPQHF
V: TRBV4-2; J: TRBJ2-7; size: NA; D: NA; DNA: TGTGCCAGCAGCCAAGCCGGAGAGAACTACGAGCAGTACTTC; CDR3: CASSQAGENYEQYF
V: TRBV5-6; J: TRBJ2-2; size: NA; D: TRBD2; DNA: TGTGCCAGCAGCGTGACTAGCGGGAGGATCGGGGAGCTGTTTTTT; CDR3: CASSVTSGRIGELFF
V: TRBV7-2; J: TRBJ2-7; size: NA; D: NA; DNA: TGTGCCAGCAGCTTAGCAGGAGCGGTGAACGAGCAGTACTTC; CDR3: CASSLAGAVNEQYF
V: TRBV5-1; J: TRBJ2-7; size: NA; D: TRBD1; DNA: TGCGCCAGCAGCTTCGATGGACAGGACGCTACCTACGAGCAGTACTTC; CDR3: CASSFDGQDATYEQYF
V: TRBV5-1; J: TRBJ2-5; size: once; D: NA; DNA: TGCGCCAGCAGAGGCCAACTCCAAGAGACCCAGTACTTC; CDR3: CASRGQLQETQYF
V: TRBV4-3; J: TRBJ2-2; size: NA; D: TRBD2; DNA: TGCGCCAGCAGCCAAGAACTAGCGGGAGGGACCGGGGAGCTGTTTTTT; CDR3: CASSQELAGGTGELFF
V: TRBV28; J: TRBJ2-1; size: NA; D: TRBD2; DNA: TGTGCCAGCAGTTTATACACTAGCGGGAGGGAGCAGTTCTTC; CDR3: CASSLYTSGREQFF
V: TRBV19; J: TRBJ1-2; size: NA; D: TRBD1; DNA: TGTGCCAGTAGTAGCTCAGGGGGCAGTGCCTATGGCTACACCTTC; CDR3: CASSSSGGSAYGYTF
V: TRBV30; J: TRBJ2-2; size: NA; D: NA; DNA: TGTGCCTGGAGCGGAGGACTGCTCACCGGGGAGCTGTTTTTT; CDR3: CAWSGGLLTGELFF